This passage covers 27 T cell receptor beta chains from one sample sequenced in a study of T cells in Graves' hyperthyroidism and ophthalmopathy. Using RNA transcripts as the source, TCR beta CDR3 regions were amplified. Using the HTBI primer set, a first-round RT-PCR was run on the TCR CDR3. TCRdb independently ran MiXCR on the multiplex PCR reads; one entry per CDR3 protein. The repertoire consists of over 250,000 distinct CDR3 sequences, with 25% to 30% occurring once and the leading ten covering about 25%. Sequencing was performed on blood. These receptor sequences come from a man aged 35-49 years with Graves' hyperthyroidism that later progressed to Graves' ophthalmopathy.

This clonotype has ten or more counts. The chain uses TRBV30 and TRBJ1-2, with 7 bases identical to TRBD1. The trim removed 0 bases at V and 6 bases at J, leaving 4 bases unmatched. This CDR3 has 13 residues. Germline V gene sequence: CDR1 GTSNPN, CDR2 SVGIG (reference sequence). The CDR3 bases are TGTGCCTGGAGTGTACTGACAGGGAATGGCTACACCTTC. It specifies CAWSVLTGNGYTF. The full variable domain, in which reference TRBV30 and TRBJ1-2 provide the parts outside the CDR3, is SQTIHQWPATLVQPVGSPLSLECTVEGTSNPNLYWYRQAAGRGLQLLFYSVGIGQISSEVPQNLSASRPQDRQFILSSKKLLLSDSGFYLCAWSVLTGNGYTFGSGTRLTVV.

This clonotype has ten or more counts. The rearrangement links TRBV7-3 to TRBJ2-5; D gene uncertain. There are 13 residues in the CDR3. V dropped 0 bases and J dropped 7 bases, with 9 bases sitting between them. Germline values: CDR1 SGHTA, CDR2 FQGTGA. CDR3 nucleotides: TGTGCCAGCAGCTTAACGGGCGGCGGGACCCAGTACTTC. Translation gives CASSLTGGGTQYF. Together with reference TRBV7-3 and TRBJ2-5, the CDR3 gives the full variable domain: GAGVSQTPSNKVTEKGKYVELRCDPISGHTALYWYRQSLGQGPEFLIYFQGTGAADDSGLPNDRFFAVRPEGSVSTLKIQRTERGDSAVYLCASSLTGGGTQYFGPGTRLLVL.

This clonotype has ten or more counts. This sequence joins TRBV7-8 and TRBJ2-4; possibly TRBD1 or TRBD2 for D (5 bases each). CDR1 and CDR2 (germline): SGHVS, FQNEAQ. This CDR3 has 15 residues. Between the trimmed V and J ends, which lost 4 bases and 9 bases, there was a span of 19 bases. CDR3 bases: TGTGCCAGCAGCTCCCGGGACCAAACCAATGGCATTCAGTACTTC. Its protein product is CASSSRDQTNGIQYF.

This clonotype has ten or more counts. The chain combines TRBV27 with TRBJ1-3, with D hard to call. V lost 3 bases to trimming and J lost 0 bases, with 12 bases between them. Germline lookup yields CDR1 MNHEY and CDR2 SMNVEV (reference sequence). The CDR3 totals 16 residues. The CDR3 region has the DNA TGTGCCAGCAGTTTGGGAATACCCGGCTCTGGAAACACCATATATTTT. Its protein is CASSLGIPGSGNTIYF.

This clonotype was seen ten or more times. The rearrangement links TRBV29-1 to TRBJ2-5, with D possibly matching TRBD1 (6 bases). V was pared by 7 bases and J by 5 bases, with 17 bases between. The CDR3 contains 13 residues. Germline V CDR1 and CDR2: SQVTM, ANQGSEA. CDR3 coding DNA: TGCAGCGGGGCGCAGGGGATTGGCGAGACCCAGTACTTC. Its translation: CSGAQGIGETQYF.

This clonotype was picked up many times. The CDR3 loop reads CSARSASGQETQYF. The DNA for the CDR3 is TGCAGTGCTAGATCGGCTAGCGGCCAAGAGACCCAGTACTTC. V and J are TRBV20-1 and TRBJ2-5; 7 positions agree with TRBD2. The CDR3 consists of 14 residues. After removal of 2 bases from V and 1 base from J, the junction contained 4 bases not matched to a gene. The germline CDR1 and CDR2 sequences are DFQATT and SNEGSKA (reference sequence).

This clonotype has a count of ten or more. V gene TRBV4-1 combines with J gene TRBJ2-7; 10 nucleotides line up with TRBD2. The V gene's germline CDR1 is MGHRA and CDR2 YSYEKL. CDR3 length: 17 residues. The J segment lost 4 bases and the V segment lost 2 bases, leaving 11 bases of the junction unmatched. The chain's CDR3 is CASSQLGLAGEMYEQYF. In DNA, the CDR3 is TGCGCCAGCAGCCAACTGGGGCTAGCGGGAGAGATGTACGAGCAGTACTTC.

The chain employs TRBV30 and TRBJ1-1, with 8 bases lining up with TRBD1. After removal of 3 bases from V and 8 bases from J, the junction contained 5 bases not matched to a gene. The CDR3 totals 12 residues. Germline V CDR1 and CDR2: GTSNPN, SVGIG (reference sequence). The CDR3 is CAWRGQEGEAFF. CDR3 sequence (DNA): TGTGCCTGGAGGGGACAGGAGGGGGAAGCTTTCTTT. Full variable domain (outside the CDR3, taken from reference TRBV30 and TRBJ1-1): SQTIHQWPATLVQPVGSPLSLECTVEGTSNPNLYWYRQAAGRGLQLLFYSVGIGQISSEVPQNLSASRPQDRQFILSSKKLLLSDSGFYLCAWRGQEGEAFFGQGTRLTVV.

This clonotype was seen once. This chain's CDR3 is CASSYTAGGLANYGYTF. DNA for the CDR3: TGTGCCAGCAGTTACACCGCGGGGGGCCTGGCAAACTATGGCTACACCTTC. This chain uses TRBV6-5 with TRBJ1-2; tentative D call: TRBD1 (6 bases). V was pared by 2 bases and J by 2 bases, with 18 bases between. The CDR3 totals 17 residues. Germline loops: CDR1 MNHEY, CDR2 SVGAGI.

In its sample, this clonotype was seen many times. This CDR3 is CASSPLASPEDTQYF. As DNA, the CDR3 is TGTGCCAGCAGTCCTTTGGCCTCACCCGAAGATACGCAGTATTTT. This chain links TRBV16 with TRBJ2-3; no clear D. V shed 6 bases and J shed 5 bases, with 18 bases lying between them. The germline gives CDR1 KGHSY, CDR2 FQNENV. There are 15 residues in the CDR3.

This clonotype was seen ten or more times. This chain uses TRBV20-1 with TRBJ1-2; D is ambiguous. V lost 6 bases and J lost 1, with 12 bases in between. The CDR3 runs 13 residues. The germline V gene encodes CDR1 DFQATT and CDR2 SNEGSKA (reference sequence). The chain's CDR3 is CSAPPQDNYGYTF. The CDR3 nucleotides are TGCAGTGCCCCCCCTCAGGATAACTATGGCTACACCTTC.

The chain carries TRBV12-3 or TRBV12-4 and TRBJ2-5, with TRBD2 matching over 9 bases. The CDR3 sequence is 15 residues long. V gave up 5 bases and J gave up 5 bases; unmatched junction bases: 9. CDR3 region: CASSSGRNGRETQYF. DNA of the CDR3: TGTGCCAGCAGTAGCGGGAGGAACGGGCGCGAGACCCAGTACTTC.

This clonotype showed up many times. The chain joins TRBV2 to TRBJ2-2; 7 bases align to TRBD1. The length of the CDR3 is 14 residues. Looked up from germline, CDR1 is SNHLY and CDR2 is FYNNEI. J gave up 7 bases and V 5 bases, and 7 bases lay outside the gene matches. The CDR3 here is CASSRGAGGGELFF. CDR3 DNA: TGTGCCAGCAGTAGAGGAGCAGGGGGCGGGGAGCTGTTTTTT.

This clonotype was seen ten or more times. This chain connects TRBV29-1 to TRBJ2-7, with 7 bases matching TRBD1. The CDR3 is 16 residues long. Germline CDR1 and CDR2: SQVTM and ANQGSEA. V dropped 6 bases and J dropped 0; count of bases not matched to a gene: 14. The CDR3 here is CSVGVDRVHTSYEQYF. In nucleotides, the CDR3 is TGCAGCGTGGGGGTTGACAGGGTCCATACCTCCTACGAGCAGTACTTC.

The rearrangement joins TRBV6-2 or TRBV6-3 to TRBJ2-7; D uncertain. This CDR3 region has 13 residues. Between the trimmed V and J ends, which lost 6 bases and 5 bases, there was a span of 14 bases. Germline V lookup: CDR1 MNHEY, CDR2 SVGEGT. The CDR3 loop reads CASRDPHRNEQYF. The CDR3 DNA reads TGTGCCAGCAGGGACCCTCACCGGAACGAGCAGTACTTC.

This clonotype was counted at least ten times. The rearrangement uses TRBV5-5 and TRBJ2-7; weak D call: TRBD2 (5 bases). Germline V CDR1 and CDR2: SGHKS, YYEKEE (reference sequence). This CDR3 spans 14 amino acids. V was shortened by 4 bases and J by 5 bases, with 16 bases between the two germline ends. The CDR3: CASSQTSTLHEQYF. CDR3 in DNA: TGTGCCAGCAGCCAAACTAGTACTCTCCACGAGCAGTACTTC.

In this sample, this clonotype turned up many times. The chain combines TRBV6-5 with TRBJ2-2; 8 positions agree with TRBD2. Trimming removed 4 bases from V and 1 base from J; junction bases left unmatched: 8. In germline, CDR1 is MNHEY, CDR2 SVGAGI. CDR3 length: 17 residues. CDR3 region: CASSSFRTSRNTGELFF. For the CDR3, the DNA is TGTGCCAGCAGTTCTTTTAGGACTAGCAGGAACACCGGGGAGCTGTTTTTT.

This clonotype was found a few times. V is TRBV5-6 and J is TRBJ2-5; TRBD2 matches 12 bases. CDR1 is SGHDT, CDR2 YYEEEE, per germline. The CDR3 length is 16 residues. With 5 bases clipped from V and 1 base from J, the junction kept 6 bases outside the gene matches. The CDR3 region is CASSPGLAGIQETQYF. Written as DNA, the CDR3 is TGTGCCAGCAGTCCAGGACTAGCGGGGATCCAAGAGACCCAGTACTTC.

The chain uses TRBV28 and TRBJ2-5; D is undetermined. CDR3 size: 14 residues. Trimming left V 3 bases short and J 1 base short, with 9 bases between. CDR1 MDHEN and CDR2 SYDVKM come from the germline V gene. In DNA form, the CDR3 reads TGTGCCAGCAGTTTGCCCCCTCCCCAAGAGACCCAGTACTTC. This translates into CASSLPPPQETQYF.

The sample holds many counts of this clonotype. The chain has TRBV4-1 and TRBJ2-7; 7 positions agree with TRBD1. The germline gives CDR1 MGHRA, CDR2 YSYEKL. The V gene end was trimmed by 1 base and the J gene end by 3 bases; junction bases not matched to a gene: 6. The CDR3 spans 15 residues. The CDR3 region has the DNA TGCGCCAGCAGCCAAGGCCCCGACAGGGTCTACGAGCAGTACTTC. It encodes CASSQGPDRVYEQYF.

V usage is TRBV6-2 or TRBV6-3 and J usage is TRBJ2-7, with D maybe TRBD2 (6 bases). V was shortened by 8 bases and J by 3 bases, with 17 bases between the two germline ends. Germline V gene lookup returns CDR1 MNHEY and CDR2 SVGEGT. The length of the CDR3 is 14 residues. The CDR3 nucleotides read TGTGCCAGCTTCCACCCCGGGGGTAACTACGAGCAGTACTTC. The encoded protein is CASFHPGGNYEQYF.

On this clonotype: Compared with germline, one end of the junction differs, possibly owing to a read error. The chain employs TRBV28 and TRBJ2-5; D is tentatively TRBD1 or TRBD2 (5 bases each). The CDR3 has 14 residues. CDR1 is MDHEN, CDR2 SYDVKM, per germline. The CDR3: CASSLGGKGTPPDF. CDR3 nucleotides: TGTGCCAGCAGTTTAGGAGGCAAGGGGACCCCCCCGGACTTC.

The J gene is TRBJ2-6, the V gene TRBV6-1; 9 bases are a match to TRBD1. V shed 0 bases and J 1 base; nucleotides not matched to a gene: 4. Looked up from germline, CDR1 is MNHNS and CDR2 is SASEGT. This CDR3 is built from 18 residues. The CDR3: CASSEAGQGPSGANVLTF. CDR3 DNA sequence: TGTGCCAGCAGTGAAGCGGGACAGGGCCCTTCTGGGGCCAACGTCCTGACTTTC.

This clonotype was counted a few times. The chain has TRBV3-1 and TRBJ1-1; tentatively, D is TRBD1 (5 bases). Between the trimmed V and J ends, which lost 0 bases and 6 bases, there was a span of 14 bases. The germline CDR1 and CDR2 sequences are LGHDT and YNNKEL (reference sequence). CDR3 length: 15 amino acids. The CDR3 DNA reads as TGTGCCAGCAGCCAAGACTTCAGGGTTACGGCTGAAGCTTTCTTT. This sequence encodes CASSQDFRVTAEAFF.

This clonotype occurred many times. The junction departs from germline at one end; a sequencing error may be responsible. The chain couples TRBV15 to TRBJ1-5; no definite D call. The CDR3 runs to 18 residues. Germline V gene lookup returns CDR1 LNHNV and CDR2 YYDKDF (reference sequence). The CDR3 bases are TGTGCCACCAACAGAGACCTCGCCCGGGCGGATAGCAATCAGCCCCAGCATTTT. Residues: CATNRDLARADSNQPQHF. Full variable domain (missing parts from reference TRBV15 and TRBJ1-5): DAMVIQNPRYQVTQFGKPVTLSCSQTLNHNVMYWYQQKSSQAPKLLFHYYDKDFNNEADTPDNFQSRRPNTSFCFLDIRSPGLGDTAMYLCATNRDLARADSNQPQHFGDGTRLSIL.

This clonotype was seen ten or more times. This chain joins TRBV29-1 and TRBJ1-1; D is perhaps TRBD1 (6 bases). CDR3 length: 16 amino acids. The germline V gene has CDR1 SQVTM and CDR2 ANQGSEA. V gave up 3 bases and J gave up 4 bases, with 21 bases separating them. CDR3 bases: TGCAGCGTTGATCCGGCACGGAGGGGGGTTACCACTGAAGCTTTCTTT. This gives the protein CSVDPARRGVTTEAFF.

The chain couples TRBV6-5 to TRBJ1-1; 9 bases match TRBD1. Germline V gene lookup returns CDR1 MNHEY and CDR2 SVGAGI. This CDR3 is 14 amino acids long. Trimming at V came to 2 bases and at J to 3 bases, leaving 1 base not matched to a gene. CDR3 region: CASSYGDRDTEAFF. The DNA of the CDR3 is TGTGCCAGCAGTTACGGGGACAGGGACACTGAAGCTTTCTTT.